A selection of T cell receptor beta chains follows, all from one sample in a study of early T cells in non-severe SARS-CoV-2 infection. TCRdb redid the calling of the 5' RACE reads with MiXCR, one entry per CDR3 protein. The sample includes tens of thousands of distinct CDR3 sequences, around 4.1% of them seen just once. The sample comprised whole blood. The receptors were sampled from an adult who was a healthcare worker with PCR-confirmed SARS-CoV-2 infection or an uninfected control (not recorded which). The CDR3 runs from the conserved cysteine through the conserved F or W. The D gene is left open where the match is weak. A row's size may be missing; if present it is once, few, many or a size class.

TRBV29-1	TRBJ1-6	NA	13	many	TGCAGCGTGACCTGGGGCAGGCATTCACCCCTCCACTTT	CSVTWGRHSPLHF
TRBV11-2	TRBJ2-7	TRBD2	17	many	TGTGCCAGCAGCCGTTCCGGGACTAGCGGGAGGCCATACGAGCAGTACTTC	CASSRSGTSGRPYEQYF
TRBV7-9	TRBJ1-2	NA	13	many	TGTGCCAGCAGTTCGAGAGCTAACTATGGCTACACCTTC	CASSSRANYGYTF
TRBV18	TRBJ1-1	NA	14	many	TGTGCCAGCTCACCACTTTCATCGAACACTGAAGCTTTCTTT	CASSPLSSNTEAFF
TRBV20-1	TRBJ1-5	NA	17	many	TGCAGTGCTAGAGGAGGAGGGTTGACGGCCTTCAATCAGCCCCAGCATTTT	CSARGGGLTAFNQPQHF
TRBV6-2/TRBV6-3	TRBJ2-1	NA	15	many	TGTGCCAGCAGCCCCGGGGCGGGGCGGTACAATGAGCAGTTCTTC	CASSPGAGRYNEQFF
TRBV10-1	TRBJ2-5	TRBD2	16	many	TGCGCCAGCAGTGAGCCTGGGACTAGCGGACAAGAGACCCAGTACTTC	CASSEPGTSGQETQYF
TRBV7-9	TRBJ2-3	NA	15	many	TGTGCCAGCAGCTTAGCGGGATCTGGCACAGATACGCAGTATTTT	CASSLAGSGTDTQYF
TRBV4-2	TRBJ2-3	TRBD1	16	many	TGTGCCAGCAGGCAGGGGGAGTTTCGTCGCACAGATACGCAGTATTTT	CASRQGEFRRTDTQYF
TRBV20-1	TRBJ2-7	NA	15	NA	TGCAGTGCTAGAGATCAGGGGCTTTCCGGCTACGAGCAGTACTTC	CSARDQGLSGYEQYF
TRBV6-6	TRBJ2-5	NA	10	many	TGTGCCAGCGAGAGAGAGACCCAGTACTTC	CASERETQYF
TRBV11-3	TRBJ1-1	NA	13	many	TGTGCCAGCAGCTTAGGTTGGGGGACTGAAGCTTTCTTT	CASSLGWGTEAFF
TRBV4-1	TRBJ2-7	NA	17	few	TGCGCCAGCAGCCAAGACCTCTCTTCCGCGGGGAAAGAAGAGCAGTACTTC	CASSQDLSSAGKEEQYF
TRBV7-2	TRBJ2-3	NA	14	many	TGTGCCAGCAGCTTAGATACGGGCACAGATACGCAGTATTTT	CASSLDTGTDTQYF
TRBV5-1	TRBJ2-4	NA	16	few	TGCGCCAGCAGCTCACCGACCGAGGGAGTTCGGGGCATTCAGTACTTC	CASSSPTEGVRGIQYF
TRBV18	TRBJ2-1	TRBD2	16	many	TGTGCCAGCTGCAGGACTATCTCCCCCGGGGGGAATGAGCAGTTCTTC	CASCRTISPGGNEQFF
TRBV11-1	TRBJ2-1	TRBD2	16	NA	TGTGCCAGCAGTTCGGGACTAGCGGGAGCGTACAATGAGCAGTTCTTC	CASSSGLAGAYNEQFF
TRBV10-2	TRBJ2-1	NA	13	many	TGCGCCAGCAGTCTCCCTGGGGTCGGTGAGCAGTTCTTC	CASSLPGVGEQFF
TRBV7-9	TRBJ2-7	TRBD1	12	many	TGTGCCAGCAGCTTAGCCCCAGGGGGGCAGTACTTC	CASSLAPGGQYF
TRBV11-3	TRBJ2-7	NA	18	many	TGTGCCAGCAGCTTAGCGGGGTCCACAGCTCTTATTTCCTACGAGCAGTACTTC	CASSLAGSTALISYEQYF
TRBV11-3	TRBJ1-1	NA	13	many	TGTGCCAGCAGCATTACCGAGGTTACTGAAGCTTTCTTT	CASSITEVTEAFF
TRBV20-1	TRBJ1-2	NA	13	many	TGCAGTGCTAGAGCAATACAGGGTCAGGGCTACACCTTC	CSARAIQGQGYTF
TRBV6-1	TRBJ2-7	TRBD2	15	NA	TGTGCCAGCGCCGAACTAGCGGGGTACGCCTACGAGCAGTACTTC	CASAELAGYAYEQYF
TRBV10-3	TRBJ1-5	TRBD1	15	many	TGTGCCATCAGTGCTACAGGGGGCCCGGATCAGCCCCAGCATTTT	CAISATGGPDQPQHF
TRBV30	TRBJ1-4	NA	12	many	TGTGCCTGGAGTTTCATCCGTGAAAAACTGTTTTTT	CAWSFIREKLFF
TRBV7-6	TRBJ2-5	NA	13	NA	TGTGCCAGCAGCTTATATACGGGGGAGACCCAGTACTTC	CASSLYTGETQYF
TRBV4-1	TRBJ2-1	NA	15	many	TGCGCCAGCAGCCAAGCAAGGACAGAGGGCCTGGAGCAGTTCTTC	CASSQARTEGLEQFF
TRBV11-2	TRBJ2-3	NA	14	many	TGTGCCAGCAGCTTAGTAACTTTGTTTGATACGCAGTATTTT	CASSLVTLFDTQYF
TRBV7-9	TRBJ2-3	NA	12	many	TGTGCCAGCCGGCGGGGCACAGATACGCAGTATTTT	CASRRGTDTQYF
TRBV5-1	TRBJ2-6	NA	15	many	TGCGCCAGCAGAATCAGGGGCACTGGGGCCAACGTCCTGACTTTC	CASRIRGTGANVLTF
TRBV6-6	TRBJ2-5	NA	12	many	TGTGCCAGTGGAGGGGTGCAAGAGACCCAGTACTTC	CASGGVQETQYF
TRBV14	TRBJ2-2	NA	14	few	TGTGCCAGCAGCCAAGCGGGACTCACCGGGGAGCTGTTTTTT	CASSQAGLTGELFF
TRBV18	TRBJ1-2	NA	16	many	TGTGCCAGCTCACCACCCAGCCAGGGACATAACTATGGCTACACCTTC	CASSPPSQGHNYGYTF
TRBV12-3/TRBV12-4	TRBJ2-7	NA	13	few	TGTGCCAGCTCCATGACCGTTTCCTACGAGCAGTACTTC	CASSMTVSYEQYF
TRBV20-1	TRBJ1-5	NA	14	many	TGCAGTGCTACTGGGGATAGCATCAATCAGCCCCAGCATTTT	CSATGDSINQPQHF
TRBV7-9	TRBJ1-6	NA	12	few	TGTGCCAGCAGCTTACCAGGGAGGGCCCTCCACTTT	CASSLPGRALHF
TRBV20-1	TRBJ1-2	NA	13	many	TGCAGTGCTAAGGCCAGGGTCAACTATGGCTACACCTTC	CSAKARVNYGYTF
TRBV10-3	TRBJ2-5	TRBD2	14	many	TGTGCCATCGGGCTAGCGGGGGCCCAAGAGACCCAGTACTTC	CAIGLAGAQETQYF
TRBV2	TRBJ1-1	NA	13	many	TGTGCCAGCAGTGAAGGCAGCCTCGTAGAAGCTTTCTTT	CASSEGSLVEAFF
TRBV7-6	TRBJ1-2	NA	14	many	TGTGCCAGCAGCCCGGACGGATCTAACTATGGCTACACCTTC	CASSPDGSNYGYTF
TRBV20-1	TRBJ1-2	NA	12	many	TGCAGTGCTAGAGACGGCCCTTATGGCTACACCTTC	CSARDGPYGYTF
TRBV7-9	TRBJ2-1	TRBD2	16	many	TGTGCCAGCAGCTTCGGGGTAGCGGGAGGAAAGAATGAGCAGTTCTTC	CASSFGVAGGKNEQFF
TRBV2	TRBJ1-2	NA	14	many	TGTGCCAGCAGTCCCCCCGTTGCAGGGGCTGGCTACACCTTC	CASSPPVAGAGYTF
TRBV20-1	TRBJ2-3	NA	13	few	TGCAGTGCTGGGTCGGCTAGCACAGATACGCAGTATTTT	CSAGSASTDTQYF
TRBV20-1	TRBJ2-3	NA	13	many	TGCAGTGCCTCCCGGGACGGGGGAGATACGCAGTATTTT	CSASRDGGDTQYF
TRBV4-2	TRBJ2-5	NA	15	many	TGTGCCAGCAGCCAAGATTTGGATTTTCAAGAGACCCAGTACTTC	CASSQDLDFQETQYF
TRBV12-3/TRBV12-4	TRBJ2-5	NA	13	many	TGTGCCAGCAGTTTGGGCCAGCAAGAGACCCAGTACTTC	CASSLGQQETQYF
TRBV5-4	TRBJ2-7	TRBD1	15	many	TGTGCCAGCAGCTTCCCGGGACAGGGGCCCTACGAGCAGTACTTC	CASSFPGQGPYEQYF
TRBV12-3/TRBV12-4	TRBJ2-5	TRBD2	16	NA	TGTGCCAGCAGACTACGACCGGGACTAGTAAAAGAGACCCAGTACTTC	CASRLRPGLVKETQYF
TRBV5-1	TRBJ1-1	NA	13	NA	TGCGCCAGCAGCTTGGCCGGCCCAACTGAAGCTTTCTTT	CASSLAGPTEAFF
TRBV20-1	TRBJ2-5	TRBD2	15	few	TGCAGTGCTAGAGAACCGAGCGGGAGGTTAGAGACCCAGTACTTC	CSAREPSGRLETQYF
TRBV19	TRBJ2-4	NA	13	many	TGTGCCAGTAGTATAGTGGGGACAAACATTCAGTACTTC	CASSIVGTNIQYF